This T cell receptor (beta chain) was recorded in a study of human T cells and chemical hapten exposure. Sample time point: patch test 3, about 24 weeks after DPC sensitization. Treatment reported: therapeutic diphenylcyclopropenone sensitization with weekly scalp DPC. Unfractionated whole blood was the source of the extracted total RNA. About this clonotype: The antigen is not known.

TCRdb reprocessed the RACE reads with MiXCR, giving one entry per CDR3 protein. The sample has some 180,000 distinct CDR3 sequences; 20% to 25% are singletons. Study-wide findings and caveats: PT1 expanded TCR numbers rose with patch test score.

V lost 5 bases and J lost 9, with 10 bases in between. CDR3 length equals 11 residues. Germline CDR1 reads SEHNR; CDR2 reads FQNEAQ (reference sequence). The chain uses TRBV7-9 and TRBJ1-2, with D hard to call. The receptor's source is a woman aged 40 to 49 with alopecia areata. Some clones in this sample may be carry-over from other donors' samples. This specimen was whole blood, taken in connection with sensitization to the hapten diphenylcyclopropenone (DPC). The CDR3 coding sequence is TGTGCCAGCAGCCCTGCCGGAAGCTACACCTTC. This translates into CASSPAGSYTF. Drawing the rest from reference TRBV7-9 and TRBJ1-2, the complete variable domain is DTGVSQNPRHKITKRGQNVTFRCDPISEHNRLYWYRQTLGQGPEFLTYFQNEAQLEKSRLLSDRFSAERPKGSFSTLEIQRTEQGDSAMYLCASSPAGSYTFGSGTRLTVV.